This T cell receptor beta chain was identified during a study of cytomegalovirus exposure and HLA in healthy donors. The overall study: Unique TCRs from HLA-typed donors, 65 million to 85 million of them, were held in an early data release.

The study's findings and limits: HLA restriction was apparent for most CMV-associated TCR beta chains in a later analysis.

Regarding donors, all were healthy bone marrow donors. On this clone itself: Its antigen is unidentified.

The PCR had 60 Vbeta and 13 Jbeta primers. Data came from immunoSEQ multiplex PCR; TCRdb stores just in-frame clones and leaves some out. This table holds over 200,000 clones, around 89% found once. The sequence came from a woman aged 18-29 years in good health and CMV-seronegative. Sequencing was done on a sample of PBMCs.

CDR3 in amino acids: CASSQESGGSGQFF. DNA for the CDR3: TGCGCCAGCAGCCAAGAGTCGGGGGGGTCGGGGCAGTTCTTC. This chain uses TRBV4-3 with TRBJ2-1, with TRBD2 matching 8 bases. Looked up from germline, CDR1 is LGHNA and CDR2 is YSLEER. The ends lost 0 bases at V and 12 bases at J; junction bases unmatched: 7. CDR3 length: 14 residues.